One and the same sample provided the 24 T cell receptor beta chains below, sequenced in a study of blood T cell repertoires in COVID-19. TCRdb keeps only in-frame clones here, not all; method: immunoSEQ multiplex PCR. The repertoire holds approximately 97,000 clones, with around 80% as singletons. Material: peripheral blood. The receptor source for this set is a man aged 55 to 69 with active or convalescent COVID-19.

This clone was seen just once. The chain recombines TRBV4-3 with TRBJ1-6, with D uncertain. V was clipped by 0 bases and J by 7 bases, with 7 bases between them. The length of the CDR3 is 14 residues. CDR1 and CDR2 (germline): LGHNA, YSLEER. The CDR3 region is CASSQELRNSPLHF. Written as DNA, the CDR3 is TGCGCCAGCAGCCAAGAGTTGAGAAATTCACCCCTCCACTTT.

This chain links TRBV5-6 with TRBJ1-3; 11 bases are a match to TRBD1. The trim removed 4 bases at V and 0 bases at J, leaving 12 bases unmatched. Germline CDR1 SGHDT, CDR2 YYEEEE. This CDR3 spans 19 amino acids. The CDR3 nucleotides are TGTGCCAGCAGCCATATTTTCGGGGACAGGGGGTTCTCTGGAAACACCATATATTTT. It encodes CASSHIFGDRGFSGNTIYF.

In DNA form, the CDR3 reads TGTGCCAGCAGCCCGGGCGGGGGCTCTGGAAACACCATATATTTT. Residues: CASSPGGGSGNTIYF. The chain links TRBV5-4 to TRBJ1-3; a possible D gene is TRBD1 (5 bases). V shed 4 bases and J shed 0 bases, with 11 bases lying between them. CDR1 is SGHNT and CDR2 is YYREEE in the germline V gene (reference sequence). The length of the CDR3 is 15 residues. Full variable domain (outside the CDR3, taken from reference TRBV5-4 and TRBJ1-3): ETGVTQSPTHLIKTRGQQVTLRCSSQSGHNTVSWYQQALGQGPQFIFQYYREEENGRGNFPPRFSGLQFPNYSSELNVNALELDDSALYLCASSPGGGSGNTIYFGEGSWLTVV.

V usage is TRBV18 and J usage is TRBJ1-5, with TRBD1 as a possible D gene (5 bases). Deletions cut 2 bases from V and 5 bases from J, with 10 bases between. Germline V gives CDR1 KGHSH, CDR2 LQKENI. This CDR3 region has 14 residues. This CDR3 is CASSPSGGDQPQHF. In nucleotides, the CDR3 is TGTGCCAGCTCACCAAGCGGGGGGGATCAGCCCCAGCATTTT.

This clone was seen a handful of times. In nucleotides, the CDR3 is TGTGCCAGCAGCTTCGCCGCAGGCACTGAAGCTTTCTTT. It is translated as CASSFAAGTEAFF. The chain couples TRBV7-3 to TRBJ1-1; D is unclear. V was shortened by 3 bases and J by 4 bases, with 9 bases between the two germline ends. This CDR3 is 13 amino acids long. CDR1 SGHTA and CDR2 FQGTGA come from the germline V gene.

This clone was observed a few times. CDR3 DNA: TGTGCCAGCAGGGCCGACATAAACACCATATATTTT. Residues: CASRADINTIYF. The chain recombines TRBV12-3 or TRBV12-4 with TRBJ1-3; D gene ambiguous. This CDR3 region has 12 residues. Trimming removed 6 bases at V and 6 bases at J, with 9 bases between.

This clone came up many times. CDR3 loop: CASSLTGNTEAFF. CDR3 DNA sequence: TGTGCCAGCAGCCTTACAGGTAACACTGAAGCTTTCTTT. This chain links TRBV6-4 with TRBJ1-1; TRBD1 is a possible D gene (5 bases). Germline V gene data show CDR1 as MRHNA and CDR2 as SNTAGT. The CDR3 is made up of 13 amino acids. V was trimmed by 6 bases and J by 2 bases, leaving 10 bases between them.

This chain joins TRBV7-9 and TRBJ1-2; possibly TRBD1 for D (6 bases). Trimming stripped 3 bases from V and 4 bases from J, with 9 bases between. The CDR3 is 13 residues long. The germline CDR1 and CDR2 sequences are SEHNR and FQNEAQ (reference sequence). CDR3 amino acids: CASSLDSTYGYTF. The DNA for the CDR3 is TGTGCCAGCAGCTTGGACAGTACCTATGGCTACACCTTC.

The table lists this clone with a few counts. The gene calls are TRBV6-1 and TRBJ2-2; 8 bases fit TRBD1. There are 16 residues in the CDR3. CDR1 MNHNS and CDR2 SASEGT come from the germline V gene. Trimming took 4 bases from V and 4 from J; bases not matched to a gene: 8. DNA for the CDR3: TGTGCCAGCAGTGCCTCAGGGGGCGCCGGCACCGGGGAGCTGTTTTTT. It translates to CASSASGGAGTGELFF.

The V and J genes are TRBV5-5 and TRBJ1-5; 7 bases match TRBD1. Germline loops: CDR1 SGHKS, CDR2 YYEKEE (reference sequence). The J segment lost 1 base and the V segment lost 0 bases, leaving 1 base of the junction unmatched. The CDR3 has 15 residues. CDR3 loop: CASSLDRGSNQPQHF. For the CDR3, the DNA is TGTGCCAGCAGCTTGGACAGGGGCAGCAATCAGCCCCAGCATTTT.

With respect to this clone: This CDR3 is missing its conserved last phenylalanine or tryptophan, likely due to a read error. The chain employs TRBV2 and TRBJ1-1; D perhaps matches TRBD1 (6 bases). CDR3 length equals 14 residues. CDR1 and CDR2 from the germline V gene are SNHLY and FYNNEI. The germline V and J ends were trimmed by 7 bases and 7 bases, with 19 bases remaining between them. CDR3 DNA: TGTGCCAGCACCAAAGCGGTCCAGGGGATTGAAGCTTTCCTT. Translating it yields CASTKAVQGIEAFL.

The chain is built from TRBV10-2 and TRBJ2-3; 12 nucleotides match TRBD2. There are 16 residues in the CDR3. V was pared by 3 bases and J by 6 bases, with 7 bases of the junction left unmatched. Germline V gene sequence: CDR1 WSHSY, CDR2 SAAADI. In DNA, the CDR3 is TGCGCCAGCAGTGACGTACTAGCGGGAGGAAGGGATACGCAGTATTTT. Translation: CASSDVLAGGRDTQYF.

This clone was detected a few times. The V and J genes are TRBV4-1 and TRBJ2-1; the match to TRBD2 covers 9 bases. The V segment lost 1 base and the J segment 8 bases; nucleotides outside the gene matches: 12. The CDR3 extends over 17 amino acids. The germline V gene has CDR1 MGHRA and CDR2 YSYEKL. CDR3 residues: CASSQVYVAGESDEQFF. DNA for the CDR3: TGCGCCAGCAGCCAAGTTTATGTAGCGGGAGAGTCGGATGAGCAGTTCTTC.

This clone was found once. The genes are TRBV12-3 or TRBV12-4 and TRBJ2-3; D may be TRBD2 (5 bases). This CDR3 is 13 amino acids long. Trimming cost V 3 bases and J 3 bases, with 7 bases left between them. DNA for the CDR3: TGTGCCAGCAGTTTCCGGAGGACAGATACGCAGTATTTT. Translation gives CASSFRRTDTQYF.

The V gene is TRBV12-3 or TRBV12-4, the J gene TRBJ2-7, with D uncertain. Trimming left V 6 bases short and J 2 bases short, with 11 bases between. CDR3 size: 13 residues. The CDR3 nucleotides read TGTGCCAGCAGGCCAGATACCACCTACGAGCAGTACTTC. It translates to CASRPDTTYEQYF.

The gene calls are TRBV18 and TRBJ1-1; possibly TRBD1 for D (6 bases). This CDR3 spans 17 amino acids. V was pared by 3 bases and J by 1 base, with 18 bases between. Germline-derived CDR1 and CDR2 are KGHSH and LQKENI. CDR3 loop: CASSPSVLGTPNTEAFF. The DNA of the CDR3 is TGTGCCAGCTCACCCTCCGTCCTCGGGACACCGAACACTGAAGCTTTCTTT.

The CDR3 spells CASSRRGYNEQFF. In DNA form, the CDR3 reads TGTGCCAGCAGCCGCAGGGGGTACAATGAGCAGTTCTTC. The V call is TRBV4-2, the J call TRBJ2-1; 7 bases align to TRBD1. Germline loops: CDR1 LGHNA, CDR2 YNFKEQ. Trimming took 4 bases from V and 4 from J; bases not matched to a gene: 1. The CDR3 sequence is 13 residues long.

This chain uses TRBV3-1 (or the pseudogene TRBV3-2) with TRBJ2-2; 11 bases align to TRBD1. This CDR3 contains 15 residues. Germline V gene lookup returns CDR1 LGHDT and CDR2 YNNKEL (reference sequence). V shed 6 bases, J shed 5 bases, and the junction held 5 bases outside the gene matches. The CDR3 loop reads CASRPGTGGTGELFF. In nucleotides, the CDR3 is TGTGCCAGCAGGCCCGGGACAGGGGGGACCGGGGAGCTGTTTTTT.

This clone was detected only once. Other DNA sequences from this sample encode an identical CDR3 as well. CDR3 sequence reads: CASSQRRGNSPLHF. CDR3 in DNA: TGTGCCAGCAGCCAGCGGAGAGGCAATTCACCCCTCCACTTT. The chain links TRBV3-1 (or the pseudogene TRBV3-2) to TRBJ1-6; D is unclear. CDR1 is LGHDT, CDR2 YNNKEL, per germline (reference sequence). The CDR3 runs to 14 residues. Between the trimmed V and J ends, which lost 3 bases and 7 bases, there was a span of 10 bases.

J is TRBJ1-5 and V is TRBV28, with 8 bases lining up with TRBD1. In germline, CDR1 is MDHEN, CDR2 SYDVKM. After removal of 2 bases from V and 7 bases from J, the junction contained 4 bases not matched to a gene. The CDR3 extends over 14 amino acids. CDR3 in amino acids: CASSLRSGGQPQHF. The CDR3 DNA reads as TGTGCCAGCAGTTTAAGGTCAGGGGGCCAGCCCCAGCATTTT.

The DNA for the CDR3 is TGTGCCACCAGTGACCATGTCCTCGGAGAAGGTGAGCAGTTCTTC. The encoded protein is CATSDHVLGEGEQFF. The chain employs TRBV24-1 and TRBJ2-1; unclear D gene. V dropped 4 bases and J dropped 9 bases, with 18 bases sitting between them. Germline loops: CDR1 KGHDR, CDR2 SFDVKD. The CDR3 sequence is 15 residues long.

This clone showed up just a few times. The chain employs TRBV6-6 and TRBJ1-4; 12 bases line up with TRBD1. The germline CDR1 and CDR2 sequences are MNHNY and SVGAGI (reference sequence). The V gene end was trimmed by 4 bases and the J gene end by 8 bases; junction bases not matched to a gene: 2. The CDR3 has 14 amino acids. For the CDR3, the DNA is TGTGCCAGCAGTTGGGACAGGGGGCGGGAAAAACTGTTTTTT. Amino acid sequence: CASSWDRGREKLFF.

V usage is TRBV27 and J usage is TRBJ2-7; 9 positions match TRBD1. Germline V gene lookup returns CDR1 MNHEY and CDR2 SMNVEV (reference sequence). With 4 bases clipped from V and 4 bases from J, the junction kept 5 bases outside the gene matches. The CDR3 extends over 14 amino acids. The CDR3 loop reads CASSSGTGLYEQYF. The CDR3 bases are TGTGCCAGCAGTTCGGGGACAGGGTTATACGAGCAGTACTTC.

The count of this clone is one. The CDR3 is CASSFGDYTDTQYF. CDR3 in DNA: TGTGCCAGCAGCTTCGGGGATTACACAGATACGCAGTATTTT. This sequence joins TRBV7-2 and TRBJ2-3; tentative D call: TRBD2 (5 bases). Per germline, CDR1 SGHTA and CDR2 FQGNSA. CDR3 length equals 14 residues. Trimming removed 3 bases from V and 2 bases from J, with 9 bases in between.